This entry features one TCR beta chain sequence. Its antigen remains unidentified. V was pared by 7 bases and J by 7 bases, with 17 bases between. Germline V gene data show CDR1 as LNHDA and CDR2 as SQIVND (reference sequence). The CDR3 consists of 14 residues. The entry originates in a study of long-term antiretroviral therapy in people with HIV. The cryopreserved samples used held about 1-10 million PBMC prior to extraction of DNA. Samples were assayed with immunoSEQ v3.0 at survey level. The repertoire was sequenced with immunoSEQ multiplex PCR; TCRdb's copy has only in-frame clones and lacks some. Found here are fewer than 35,000 clones, about 74% of them singletons; the top ten hold around 7.4%. The study's findings and limits: Drawn between the mid-2000s and the late 2010s, the blood was possibly obtained under older ART regimens. HIV repertoires had narrower CDR3 length ranges than controls.

This TCR came from a woman aged 45-60 years with HIV. Source: unsorted PBMCs, taken 2 years after starting antiretroviral therapy. This chain joins TRBV19 and TRBJ2-1; a possible D gene is TRBD2 (7 bases). The CDR3 nucleotides are TGTGCCAGTATGCGGGGGCCCCTTGGGAATGAGCAGTTCTTC. Amino acid sequence: CASMRGPLGNEQFF.